A selection of T cell receptor beta chains follows, all from one sample in a study of T cells in Graves' hyperthyroidism and ophthalmopathy. TCRdb ran MiXCR on the multiplex PCR reads and lists one entry per CDR3 protein. The table lists about 640,000 distinct CDR3 sequences, 13% to 15% of them singletons. What was sequenced was blood. These receptors all come from a woman aged 45-65 years with Graves' ophthalmopathy. Each CDR3 is given with its conserved first and last residue. Only some rows state a clone size, as once, few, many or a class for expanded clones.

length,size,V,CDR3
19,many,TRBV20-1,CSARPVAGGLPGSTDTQYF
18,many,TRBV28,CASRLPGLAGEPYNEQFF
11,-,TRBV29-1,CSAAAGNEQFF
10,many,TRBV28,CATDGYGYTF
16,many,TRBV3-1,CASSQALQGGNQPQHF
15,many,TRBV7-2,CASSLETAGDYGYTF
14,-,TRBV27,CASRWAGTLGEQFF
16,few,TRBV5-6,CASSFLTAKGISPLHF
17,few,TRBV15,CATSRDRRPNSGNTIYF
20,many,TRBV28,CASSYLHTPSGGRAKNIQYF
15,many,TRBV15,CATSRVAGPNQPQHF
17,-,TRBV7-9,CASSAGQGAEIYTEAFF
14,many,TRBV9,CASSASGGNQPQHF
14,many,TRBV5-5,CASSLELVDATQYF
19,few,TRBV7-9,CASSLTGTRGGSSYNEQFF
17,-,TRBV5-1,CASSLNPAGFSTDTQYF
14,few,TRBV7-9,CASRDRGSTGELFF
15,many,TRBV18,CASSPTADSSYGYTF
16,-,TRBV10-3,CASRAAGTPLGETQYF
13,-,TRBV19,CASRRRDTGELFF
16,many,TRBV6-2/TRBV6-3,CASSYEAGRNTGELFF
15,few,TRBV12-3/TRBV12-4,CASRTWGRGKNTIYF
15,many,TRBV20-1,CSAREGGGEDTEAFF
16,many,TRBV5-1,CASSGLAGAANYEQYF
17,-,TRBV19,CASSRASGRGHAGELFF
14,many,TRBV15,CATSKRDRQETQYF
15,many,TRBV27,CASSLDRGGNTEAFF
15,-,TRBV7-3,CASSLNQDYNSPLHF
14,many,TRBV30,CAWEQGSMNTEAFF
17,many,TRBV3-1,CASSQDRGLTVDDEQFF
16,-,TRBV6-5,CASSYLPGGGGYEQFF
16,many,TRBV20-1,CSARARGRLAKNIQYF
15,few,TRBV7-2,CASSSKRVFPYEQYF
18,many,TRBV28,CASSLFSVRDDQYNEQFF
14,many,TRBV6-1,CATLRDRAAYEQYF
13,few,TRBV9,CASSARIENIQYF
14,many,TRBV20-1,CSASGDGSFYEQYF
14,-,TRBV20-1,CSARRPGAGNTIYF
21,-,TRBV12-3/TRBV12-4,CASSLLGVWGPSENANTEAFF
15,few,TRBV9,CASSALVPRGDGYTF
10,-,TRBV20-1,CSAKDRPEYF
12,-,TRBV20-1,CSARVGPLTQYF